The sequence of this TCR beta chain was determined in a study of T cells after yellow fever vaccination. Points from the study as a whole: The booster saw the reappearance of most primary-vaccination clones (about 95% CD4, less than 90% CD8).

MiXCR, applied by TCRdb to the 5' RACE reads, yields one record per CDR3 protein. The table records 110,000 or so distinct CDR3 sequences, 7.2% of them present only once. Details on this clonotype: What it recognizes is unknown.

This material consisted of CD4+ T cells sorted from PBMCs, taken about 49 days after the first yellow fever vaccination. The TCR sequence derives from a man aged 18 to 29 who received the YFV17D yellow fever vaccine.

CDR3 protein: CASSLAFSGSRAYEQYF. CDR3 DNA: TGTGCCAGCAGCTTAGCATTCTCGGGGTCGAGGGCCTACGAGCAGTACTTC. This chain uses TRBV7-2 with TRBJ2-7, with D possibly TRBD2 on 5 matching bases. The CDR3 runs to 17 residues. The V and J ends lost 0 bases and 2 bases respectively, with 17 bases between them. From germline, CDR1 is SGHTA and CDR2 FQGNSA.